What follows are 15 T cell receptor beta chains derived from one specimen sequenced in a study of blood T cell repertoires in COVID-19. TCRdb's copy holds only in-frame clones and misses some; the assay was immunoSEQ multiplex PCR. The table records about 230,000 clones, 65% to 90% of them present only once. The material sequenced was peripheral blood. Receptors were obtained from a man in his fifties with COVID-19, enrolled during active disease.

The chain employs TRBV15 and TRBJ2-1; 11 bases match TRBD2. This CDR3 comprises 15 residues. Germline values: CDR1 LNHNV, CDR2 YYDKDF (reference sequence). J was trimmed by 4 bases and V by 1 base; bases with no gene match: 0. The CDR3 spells CATSRASGGYNEQFF. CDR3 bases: TGTGCCACCAGCAGAGCTAGCGGGGGGTACAATGAGCAGTTCTTC.

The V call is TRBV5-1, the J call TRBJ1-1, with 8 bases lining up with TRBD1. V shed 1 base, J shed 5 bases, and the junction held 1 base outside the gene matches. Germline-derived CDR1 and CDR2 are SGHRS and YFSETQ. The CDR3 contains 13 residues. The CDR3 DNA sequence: TGCGCCAGCAGCTTGACAGGGGGGACTGAAGCTTTCTTT. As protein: CASSLTGGTEAFF.

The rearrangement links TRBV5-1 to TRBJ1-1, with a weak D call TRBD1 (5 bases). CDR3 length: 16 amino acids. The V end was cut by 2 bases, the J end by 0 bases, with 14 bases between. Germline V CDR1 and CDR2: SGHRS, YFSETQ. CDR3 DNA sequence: TGCGCCAGCAGCTTTGGGGGGAGCGGCATGAACACTGAAGCTTTCTTT. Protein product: CASSFGGSGMNTEAFF.

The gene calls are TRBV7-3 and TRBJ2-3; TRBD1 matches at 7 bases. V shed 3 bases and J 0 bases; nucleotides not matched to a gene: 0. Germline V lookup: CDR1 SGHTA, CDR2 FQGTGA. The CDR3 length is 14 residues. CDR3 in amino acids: CASSFRGSTDTQYF. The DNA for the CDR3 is TGTGCCAGCAGCTTCAGGGGGAGCACAGATACGCAGTATTTT.

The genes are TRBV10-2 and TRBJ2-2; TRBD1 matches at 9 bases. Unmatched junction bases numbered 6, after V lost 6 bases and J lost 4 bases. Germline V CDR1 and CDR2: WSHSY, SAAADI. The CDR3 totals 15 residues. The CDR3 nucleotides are TGCGCCAGCAGAACAGGGGGCCTTGGCACCGGGGAGCTGTTTTTT. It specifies CASRTGGLGTGELFF.

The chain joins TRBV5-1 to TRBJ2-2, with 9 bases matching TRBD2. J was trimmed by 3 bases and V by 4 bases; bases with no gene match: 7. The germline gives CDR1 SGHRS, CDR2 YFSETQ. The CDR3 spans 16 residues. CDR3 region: CASSTGTSQDTGELFF. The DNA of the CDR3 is TGCGCCAGCAGCACCGGGACTAGCCAAGACACCGGGGAGCTGTTTTTT.

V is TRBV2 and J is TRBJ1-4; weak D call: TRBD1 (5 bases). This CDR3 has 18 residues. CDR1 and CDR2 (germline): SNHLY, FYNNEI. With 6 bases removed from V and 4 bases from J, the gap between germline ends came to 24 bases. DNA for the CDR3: TGTGCCAGCAGCTTCTCTTGGAGGGGCAGAGCAAGTAATGAAAAACTGTTTTTT. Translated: CASSFSWRGRASNEKLFF.

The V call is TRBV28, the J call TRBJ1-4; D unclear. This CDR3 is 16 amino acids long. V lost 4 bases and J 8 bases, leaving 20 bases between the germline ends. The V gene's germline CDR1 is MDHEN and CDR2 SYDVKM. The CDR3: CASSSAPVRVEEKLFF. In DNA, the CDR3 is TGTGCCAGCAGTTCCGCTCCTGTGAGGGTTGAAGAAAAACTGTTTTTT.

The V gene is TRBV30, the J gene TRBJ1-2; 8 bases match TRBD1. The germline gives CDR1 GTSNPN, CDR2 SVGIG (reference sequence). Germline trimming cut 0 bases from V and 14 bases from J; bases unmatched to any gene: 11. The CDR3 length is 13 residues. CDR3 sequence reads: CAWSVHGQGLETF. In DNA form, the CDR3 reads TGTGCCTGGAGTGTACATGGACAGGGTCTTGAAACCTTC.

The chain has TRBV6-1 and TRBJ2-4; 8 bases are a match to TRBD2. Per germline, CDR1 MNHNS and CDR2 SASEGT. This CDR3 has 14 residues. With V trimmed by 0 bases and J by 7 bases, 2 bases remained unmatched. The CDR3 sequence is CASSEARGANIQYF. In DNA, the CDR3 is TGTGCCAGCAGTGAAGCGCGGGGGGCGAACATTCAGTACTTC.

The CDR3 loop reads CASSLTGAKNIQYF. The CDR3 bases are TGTGCCAGCAGTCTCACAGGGGCCAAAAACATTCAGTACTTC. This chain uses TRBV28 with TRBJ2-4, with a tentative D call TRBD1 (6 bases). Looked up from germline, CDR1 is MDHEN and CDR2 is SYDVKM. The CDR3 is 14 amino acids. The germline V and J ends were trimmed by 5 bases and 1 base, with 9 bases remaining between them. The variable domain in full, with the rest retrieved from reference TRBV28 and TRBJ2-4, is DVKVTQSSRYLVKRTGEKVFLECVQDMDHENMFWYRQDPGLGLRLIYFSYDVKMKEKGDIPEGYSVSREKKERFSLILESASTNQTSMYLCASSLTGAKNIQYFGAGTRLSVL.

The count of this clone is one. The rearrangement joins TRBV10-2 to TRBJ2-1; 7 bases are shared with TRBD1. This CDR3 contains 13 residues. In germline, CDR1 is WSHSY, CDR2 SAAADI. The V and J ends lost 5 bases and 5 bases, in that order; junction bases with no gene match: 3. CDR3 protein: CASSKTGDNEQFF. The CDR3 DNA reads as TGCGCCAGCAGTAAAACAGGGGACAATGAGCAGTTCTTC.

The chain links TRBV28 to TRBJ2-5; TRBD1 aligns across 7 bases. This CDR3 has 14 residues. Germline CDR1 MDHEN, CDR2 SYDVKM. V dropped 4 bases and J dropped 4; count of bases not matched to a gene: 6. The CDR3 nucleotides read TGTGCCAGCAGTTCAAGACAGGGTGGAGAGACCCAGTACTTC. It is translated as CASSSRQGGETQYF.

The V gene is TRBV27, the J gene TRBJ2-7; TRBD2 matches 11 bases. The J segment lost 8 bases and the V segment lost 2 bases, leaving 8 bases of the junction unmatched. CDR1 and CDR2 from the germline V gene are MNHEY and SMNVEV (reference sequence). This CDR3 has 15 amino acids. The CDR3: CASSLSPGTSGKQYF. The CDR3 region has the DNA TGTGCCAGCAGTTTAAGCCCCGGGACTAGCGGAAAGCAGTACTTC.

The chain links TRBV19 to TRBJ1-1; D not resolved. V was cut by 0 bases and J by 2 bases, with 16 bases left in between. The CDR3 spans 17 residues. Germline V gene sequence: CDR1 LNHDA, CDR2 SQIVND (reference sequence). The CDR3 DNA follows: TGTGCCAGTAGTATAGATTATCCCCGGGTAATTAACACTGAAGCTTTCTTT. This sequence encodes CASSIDYPRVINTEAFF.